Each of the 23 T cell receptor beta chains below was sequenced from the same sample in a study of T cell responses to AZD1222 COVID-19 vaccine. The data were produced by immunoSEQ multiplex PCR, yet TCRdb's version contains in-frame clones alone and is incomplete. The sample includes 100,000 to 150,000 clones, around 85% of them seen just once. Sequencing used peripheral blood, obtained on day 0 of AZD1222 vaccination. All receptors derive from an adult in good health.

This chain uses TRBV6-1 with TRBJ2-3; the D is unclear. The CDR3 is 16 residues long. V was trimmed by 2 bases and J by 1 base, leaving 13 bases between them. Germline lookup yields CDR1 MNHNS and CDR2 SASEGT. CDR3 coding DNA: TGTGCCAGCAGTGAACGGGCACAGCACCGCACAGATACGCAGTATTTT. Translating it yields CASSERAQHRTDTQYF.

The chain uses TRBV24-1 and TRBJ2-3; a weak D match, TRBD1 (5 bases). Germline assignment: CDR1 KGHDR and CDR2 SFDVKD. The V gene lost 1 base and the J gene lost 2 bases, with 12 bases spanning the gap. The CDR3 covers 16 residues. The CDR3 DNA sequence: TGTGCCACCAGTGATTTAGGGGAATCCTTCACAGATACGCAGTATTTT. Residues: CATSDLGESFTDTQYF.

The chain links TRBV7-9 to TRBJ2-7, with 9 bases matching TRBD1. Germline values: CDR1 SEHNR, CDR2 FQNEAQ (reference sequence). The CDR3 loop spans 14 amino acids. The V and J ends lost 5 bases and 6 bases, in that order; junction bases with no gene match: 8. CDR3 nucleotide sequence: TGTGCCAGCAGCAGCGGGACAGGGCTCCCCGAGCAGTACTTC. Its protein is CASSSGTGLPEQYF.

The rearrangement joins TRBV5-1 to TRBJ2-7, with D hard to call. The V gene lost 0 bases and the J gene lost 3 bases, with 7 bases spanning the gap. This CDR3 region has 13 residues. The V gene's germline CDR1 is SGHRS and CDR2 YFSETQ. The CDR3 sequence: CASSLGAGYEQYF. DNA for the CDR3: TGCGCCAGCAGCTTGGGGGCAGGCTACGAGCAGTACTTC.

The chain couples TRBV4-3 to TRBJ1-2; TRBD1 might be the D (6 bases). The CDR3 totals 16 residues. In germline, CDR1 is LGHNA, CDR2 YSLEER. V was pared by 1 base and J by 0 bases, with 12 bases between. The CDR3 region has the DNA TGCGCCAGCAGCCAAGGGATAAGGGACACTAACTATGGCTACACCTTC. This gives the protein CASSQGIRDTNYGYTF.

The chain combines TRBV19 with TRBJ1-3; D is uncertain. The CDR3 is made up of 15 amino acids. V was clipped by 1 base and J by 2 bases, with 9 bases between them. Per germline, CDR1 LNHDA and CDR2 SQIVND (reference sequence). The CDR3 DNA reads TGTGCCAGTAGTATAGGCGTAACCCCTGGAAACACCATATATTTT. This codes for CASSIGVTPGNTIYF.

The chain combines TRBV14 with TRBJ2-7; D remains unclear. Trimming left V 8 bases short and J 0 bases short, with 8 bases between. The CDR3 has 12 residues. Germline V gives CDR1 SGHDN, CDR2 FVKESK. Here the CDR3 reads CASGETSYEQYF. CDR3 sequence (DNA): TGTGCCAGCGGAGAAACCTCCTACGAGCAGTACTTC.

This clone was seen just once. CDR3 protein: CASSRDSLYGYTF. In nucleotides, the CDR3 is TGTGCCAGCTCACGGGACAGTCTCTATGGCTACACCTTC. The chain carries TRBV18 and TRBJ1-2; the match to TRBD1 covers 7 bases. CDR3 size: 13 residues. With 4 bases clipped from V and 4 bases from J, the junction kept 3 bases outside the gene matches. Germline-derived CDR1 and CDR2 are KGHSH and LQKENI. The entire variable domain, with the rest obtained from reference TRBV18 and TRBJ1-2, is as follows: NAGVMQNPRHLVRRRGQEARLRCSPMKGHSHVYWYRQLPEEGLKFMVYLQKENIIDESGMPKERFSAEFPKEGPSILRIQQVVRGDSAAYFCASSRDSLYGYTFGSGTRLTVV.

This chain connects TRBV5-6 to TRBJ1-5; TRBD1 aligns across 7 bases. With 5 bases clipped from V and 3 bases from J, the junction kept 8 bases outside the gene matches. The CDR3 loop spans 15 amino acids. Germline CDR1 is SGHDT and CDR2 is YYEEEE. The CDR3 bases are TGTGCCAGCAGGAAACAGGGGACCTTCAATCAGCCCCAGCATTTT. Translating gives CASRKQGTFNQPQHF.

V gene TRBV10-3 combines with J gene TRBJ2-7; D call uncertain. The V gene lost 3 bases and the J gene lost 2 bases, with 5 bases spanning the gap. Per the germline V gene, CDR1 is ENHRY and CDR2 is SYGVKD. The CDR3 loop spans 12 amino acids. The CDR3 DNA reads TGTGCCATCAGTGAAGAGGCCTACGAGCAGTACTTC. Protein: CAISEEAYEQYF.

The rearrangement uses TRBV30 and TRBJ2-3; 9 positions match TRBD2. J lost 4 bases, V lost 2 bases, and 7 bases had no gene match. This CDR3 has 15 residues. The germline V gene has CDR1 GTSNPN and CDR2 SVGIG (reference sequence). CDR3 sequence reads: CAWSPSGALSDTQYF. Here the CDR3 DNA reads TGTGCCTGGAGTCCTAGCGGGGCTCTCTCAGATACGCAGTATTTT. The variable domain in full, completed from reference TRBV30 and TRBJ2-3, reads SQTIHQWPATLVQPVGSPLSLECTVEGTSNPNLYWYRQAAGRGLQLLFYSVGIGQISSEVPQNLSASRPQDRQFILSSKKLLLSDSGFYLCAWSPSGALSDTQYFGPGTRLTVL.

The V call is TRBV18, the J call TRBJ1-3, with 7 bases lining up with TRBD1. Germline V gene sequence: CDR1 KGHSH, CDR2 LQKENI. The length of the CDR3 is 15 residues. Losses at the gene ends were 3 bases for V and 4 bases for J; bases not matched to a gene: 6. CDR3 residues: CASSPDRVGGNTIYF. The CDR3, as DNA: TGTGCCAGCTCACCTGACAGGGTCGGAGGAAACACCATATATTTT. Full variable domain (missing parts from reference TRBV18 and TRBJ1-3): NAGVMQNPRHLVRRRGQEARLRCSPMKGHSHVYWYRQLPEEGLKFMVYLQKENIIDESGMPKERFSAEFPKEGPSILRIQQVVRGDSAAYFCASSPDRVGGNTIYFGEGSWLTVV.

The J gene is TRBJ2-7, the V gene TRBV18; TRBD2 matches 8 bases. The CDR3 is made up of 15 amino acids. The V gene's germline CDR1 is KGHSH and CDR2 LQKENI. Germline trimming cut 3 bases from V and 0 bases from J; bases unmatched to any gene: 4. This chain's CDR3 is CASSPGRGSSYEQYF. The CDR3 nucleotides read TGTGCCAGCTCACCCGGGAGGGGGTCCTCCTACGAGCAGTACTTC.

V gene TRBV5-4 combines with J gene TRBJ1-1; D is undetermined. V lost 1 base to trimming and J lost 5 bases, with 18 bases between them. The CDR3 is made up of 16 amino acids. Germline values: CDR1 SGHNT, CDR2 YYREEE (reference sequence). In DNA, the CDR3 is TGTGCCAGCAGCTTGTGGCCCCCCGTCCCAGTGACTGAAGCTTTCTTT. Its translation is CASSLWPPVPVTEAFF.

V is TRBV3-1 (or the pseudogene TRBV3-2) and J is TRBJ2-7; D unresolved. CDR1 is LGHDT and CDR2 is YNNKEL in the germline V gene (reference sequence). V was pared by 4 bases and J by 10 bases, with 20 bases between. This CDR3 comprises 14 residues. Here the CDR3 DNA reads TGTGCCAGCAGCCTGAGAACCGGGCAGGCCTTCCAGTACTTC. Its translation: CASSLRTGQAFQYF.

The table lists this clone with a count of one. The chain employs TRBV25-1 and TRBJ1-2; D remains ambiguous. This CDR3 contains 13 residues. V dropped 2 bases and J dropped 3 bases, with 7 bases sitting between them. Germline V lookup: CDR1 MGHDK, CDR2 SYGVNS. The CDR3 protein is CASSEHQYYGYTF. CDR3 DNA: TGTGCCAGCAGTGAACATCAGTACTATGGCTACACCTTC.

The chain links TRBV30 to TRBJ2-1, with TRBD1 matching over 8 bases. The CDR3 is made up of 13 amino acids. Looked up from germline, CDR1 is GTSNPN and CDR2 is SVGIG (reference sequence). Losses at the gene ends were 8 bases for V and 1 base for J; bases not matched to a gene: 4. The CDR3 sequence is CARDRTSYNEQFF. In nucleotides, the CDR3 is TGTGCCAGGGACAGGACTTCCTACAATGAGCAGTTCTTC.

The rearrangement links TRBV4-3 to TRBJ1-1; D might be TRBD1 (5 bases). Germline values: CDR1 LGHNA, CDR2 YSLEER. The CDR3 is 14 amino acids. V was pared by 3 bases and J by 0 bases, with 8 bases between. The CDR3 sequence is CASSQSRVNTEAFF. CDR3 nucleotides: TGCGCCAGCAGCCAGAGCAGGGTGAACACTGAAGCTTTCTTT.

The rearrangement joins TRBV28 to TRBJ1-1, with TRBD1 identical over 8 bases. V lost 3 bases, J lost 6 bases, and 6 bases stayed unmatched. The germline gives CDR1 MDHEN, CDR2 SYDVKM. This CDR3 comprises 14 residues. DNA of the CDR3: TGTGCCAGCAGTTTCTCGCAGGGGGCACCTGAAGCTTTCTTT. Encoded protein: CASSFSQGAPEAFF.

This clone showed up just once. The V gene is TRBV28, the J gene TRBJ1-3; possible D gene TRBD1, 6 bases. V shed 4 bases and J shed 0 bases, with 10 bases lying between them. From germline, CDR1 is MDHEN and CDR2 SYDVKM. The CDR3 length is 15 residues. The CDR3 here is CASSWTAHSGNTIYF. The CDR3 nucleotides read TGTGCCAGCAGTTGGACAGCGCACTCTGGAAACACCATATATTTT.

Points on this clone: The sample holds other DNA sequences that translate to the same CDR3. Written as DNA, the CDR3 is TGTGCCAGCAGTTTAAGGGACTATGGCTACACCTTC. Translation: CASSLRDYGYTF. The chain has TRBV28 and TRBJ1-2; no definite D call. The CDR3 sequence is 12 residues long. Germline V gene sequence: CDR1 MDHEN, CDR2 SYDVKM. Trimming stripped 2 bases from V and 3 bases from J, with 4 bases between.

The chain recombines TRBV13 with TRBJ2-7, with D perhaps TRBD2 (6 bases). The CDR3 is made up of 17 amino acids. Trimming took 5 bases from V and 4 from J, leaving 24 bases between them. Germline CDR1 is PRHDT and CDR2 is FYEKMQ (reference sequence). The CDR3 protein is CASSPRGFREVSYEQYF. The CDR3 DNA sequence: TGTGCCAGCAGCCCTAGGGGATTCAGGGAGGTTTCGTACGAGCAGTACTTC.

The rearrangement links TRBV19 to TRBJ2-1; D is perhaps TRBD2 (5 bases). The CDR3 length is 18 residues. Germline CDR1 reads LNHDA; CDR2 reads SQIVND (reference sequence). V lost 1 base to trimming and J lost 5 bases, with 21 bases between them. Written as DNA, the CDR3 is TGTGCCAGTAGTATAGTTCCGCCTCCCCCTAGTAGCGACAATGAGCAGTTCTTC. Translating it yields CASSIVPPPPSSDNEQFF.